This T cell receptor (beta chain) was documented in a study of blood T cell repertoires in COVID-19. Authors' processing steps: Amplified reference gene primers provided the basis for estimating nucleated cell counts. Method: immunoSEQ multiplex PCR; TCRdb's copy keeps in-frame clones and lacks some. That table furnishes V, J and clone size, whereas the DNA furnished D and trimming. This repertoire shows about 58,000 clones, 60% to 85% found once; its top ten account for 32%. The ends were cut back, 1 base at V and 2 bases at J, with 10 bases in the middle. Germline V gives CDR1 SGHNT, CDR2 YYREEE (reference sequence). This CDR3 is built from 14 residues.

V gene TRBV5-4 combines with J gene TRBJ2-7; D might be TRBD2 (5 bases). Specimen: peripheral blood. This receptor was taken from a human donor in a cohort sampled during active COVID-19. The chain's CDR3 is CASSLKRSTYEQYF. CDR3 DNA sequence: TGTGCCAGCAGCTTGAAGCGGTCTACCTACGAGCAGTACTTC. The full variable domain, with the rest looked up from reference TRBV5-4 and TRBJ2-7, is ETGVTQSPTHLIKTRGQQVTLRCSSQSGHNTVSWYQQALGQGPQFIFQYYREEENGRGNFPPRFSGLQFPNYSSELNVNALELDDSALYLCASSLKRSTYEQYFGPGTRLTVT.